This is a list of T cell receptor beta chains from one sample in a study of cytomegalovirus exposure and HLA in healthy donors. TCRdb keeps only in-frame clones here, not all; method: immunoSEQ multiplex PCR. The table records about 140,000 clones, 75% to 80% of them present only once. The sequencing sample was made of PBMCs. These receptors were taken from a female donor in good health and CMV-seronegative. The CDR3 runs from the conserved cysteine through the conserved F or W. A D gene is named only where the DNA matches it firmly. A clone size is listed for some rows: how often the clone was seen (once, few, many), or a class if it is expanded.

v_gene: TRBV27; d_gene: NA; j_gene: TRBJ2-1; abundance: NA; CDR3nt: TGTGCCAGCAGTCCTTGGGCAGGGCAGTACAATGAGCAGTTCTTC; CDR3aa: CASSPWAGQYNEQFF
v_gene: TRBV28; d_gene: NA; j_gene: TRBJ1-2; abundance: NA; CDR3nt: TGTGCCAGCAGTTTAGTGACCCGCGCGGGTGGCTACACCTTC; CDR3aa: CASSLVTRAGGYTF
v_gene: TRBV5-6; d_gene: TRBD1; j_gene: TRBJ2-3; abundance: few; CDR3nt: TGTGCCAGCAGCCCGGGGACAGCCCTTAGCACAGATACGCAGTATTTT; CDR3aa: CASSPGTALSTDTQYF
v_gene: TRBV11-3; d_gene: TRBD2; j_gene: TRBJ2-7; abundance: once; CDR3nt: TGTGCCAGCAGCTTGCGGGGGGCAAGTGTCGACGAGCAGTACTTC; CDR3aa: CASSLRGASVDEQYF
v_gene: TRBV10-3; d_gene: TRBD1; j_gene: TRBJ1-4; abundance: NA; CDR3nt: TGTGCCATCAGTGATCACTTTAAGACAGGGGCAACTAATGAAAAACTGTTTTTT; CDR3aa: CAISDHFKTGATNEKLFF
v_gene: TRBV10-3; d_gene: TRBD1; j_gene: TRBJ2-7; abundance: NA; CDR3nt: TGTGCCATCAGGCGGACAGGGGACGGTGTTTGGGAGCAGTACTTC; CDR3aa: CAIRRTGDGVWEQYF
v_gene: TRBV7-9; d_gene: NA; j_gene: TRBJ2-7; abundance: NA; CDR3nt: TGTGCCAGCAGCTCAACCGGGGACATCGACTACGAGCAGTACTTC; CDR3aa: CASSSTGDIDYEQYF
v_gene: TRBV7-2; d_gene: NA; j_gene: TRBJ1-3; abundance: NA; CDR3nt: TGTGCCAGCAGCTCCTTAGTGGGAAACACCATATATTTT; CDR3aa: CASSSLVGNTIYF
v_gene: TRBV9; d_gene: TRBD1; j_gene: TRBJ1-2; abundance: NA; CDR3nt: TGTGCCAGCAGCGTCCTAACCGGGACAGGGGGCTATGGCTACACCTTC; CDR3aa: CASSVLTGTGGYGYTF
v_gene: TRBV6-6; d_gene: NA; j_gene: TRBJ1-6; abundance: once; CDR3nt: TGTGCCAGCAGCATCGACAGGAATTCACCCCTCCACTTT; CDR3aa: CASSIDRNSPLHF
v_gene: TRBV20-1; d_gene: NA; j_gene: TRBJ1-1; abundance: NA; CDR3nt: TGCACAGTCGACTCTAAGCCTGAAGCTTTCTTT; CDR3aa: CTVDSKPEAFF
v_gene: TRBV11-2; d_gene: TRBD2; j_gene: TRBJ2-7; abundance: NA; CDR3nt: TGTGCCAGCAGCTTAGTGTCTAGCGGGAACTCCTACGAGCAGTACTTC; CDR3aa: CASSLVSSGNSYEQYF
v_gene: TRBV29-1; d_gene: NA; j_gene: TRBJ2-5; abundance: NA; CDR3nt: TGCAGCGTTGACCCCGTAGGCCTCGGGGAGACCCAGTACTTC; CDR3aa: CSVDPVGLGETQYF
v_gene: TRBV10-1; d_gene: TRBD1; j_gene: TRBJ1-1; abundance: NA; CDR3nt: TGCGCCAGCAGTGGGGGCAGGGGGAAATCGAACACTGAAGCTTTCTTT; CDR3aa: CASSGGRGKSNTEAFF
v_gene: TRBV18; d_gene: NA; j_gene: TRBJ2-3; abundance: NA; CDR3nt: TGTGCCAGCTCCCTAACGGGTCCGCGGCCAGATACGCAGTATTTT; CDR3aa: CASSLTGPRPDTQYF
v_gene: TRBV19; d_gene: NA; j_gene: TRBJ1-1; abundance: NA; CDR3nt: TGTGCCAGTAGTATGTCTTGGGGGCAGAACACTGAAGCTTTCTTT; CDR3aa: CASSMSWGQNTEAFF
v_gene: TRBV6-5; d_gene: NA; j_gene: TRBJ1-5; abundance: NA; CDR3nt: TGTGCCAGCAGTTACTCGGGGGGGGGCCAGCCCCAGCATTTT; CDR3aa: CASSYSGGGQPQHF
v_gene: TRBV15; d_gene: TRBD1; j_gene: TRBJ1-1; abundance: NA; CDR3nt: TGTGCCACCAGCAGAGATCGAGACAGGGGAACGGAAGCTTTCTTT; CDR3aa: CATSRDRDRGTEAFF
v_gene: TRBV12-5; d_gene: NA; j_gene: TRBJ2-3; abundance: NA; CDR3nt: TGTGCTAGTGGTTTTACAGTGGGAGGCCTCACAGATACGCAGTATTTT; CDR3aa: CASGFTVGGLTDTQYF
v_gene: TRBV19; d_gene: TRBD1; j_gene: TRBJ1-2; abundance: NA; CDR3nt: TGTGCCAGTAGTATAGGGGCAGGGGGCGGAAACTATGGCTACACCTTC; CDR3aa: CASSIGAGGGNYGYTF
v_gene: TRBV7-8; d_gene: NA; j_gene: TRBJ2-5; abundance: NA; CDR3nt: TGTGCCAGCAGCCAGGGGGGAGCGGGGGCAGGAAGGGAGACCCAGTACTTC; CDR3aa: CASSQGGAGAGRETQYF
v_gene: TRBV5-1; d_gene: TRBD2; j_gene: TRBJ2-1; abundance: NA; CDR3nt: TGCGCCAGCAGCTCCCCTTCCAGGGTGTTTGGGACTAGGGGTTCATGGGAGCAGTTCTTC; CDR3aa: CASSSPSRVFGTRGSWEQFF
v_gene: TRBV10-3; d_gene: NA; j_gene: TRBJ2-4; abundance: NA; CDR3nt: TGTGCCATCAACGGCCGGGGGTTACGGGTCCCCAAAACATTAGAACCACAAAACATTCAGTACTTC; CDR3aa: CAINGRGLRVPKTLEPQNIQYF
v_gene: TRBV27; d_gene: NA; j_gene: TRBJ2-3; abundance: NA; CDR3nt: TGTGCCAGCAGTTTTACGGAGGATACGCAGTATTTT; CDR3aa: CASSFTEDTQYF
v_gene: TRBV23-1; d_gene: TRBD1; j_gene: TRBJ1-2; abundance: few; CDR3nt: TGCGCCAGCAGAGCGGGACAGGGAACCTATGGCTACACCTTC; CDR3aa: CASRAGQGTYGYTF
v_gene: TRBV29-1; d_gene: NA; j_gene: TRBJ1-6; abundance: NA; CDR3nt: TGCAGCCCTAGCAGGCGGGGTAATTCACCCCTCCACTTT; CDR3aa: CSPSRRGNSPLHF
v_gene: TRBV10-3; d_gene: TRBD1; j_gene: TRBJ1-5; abundance: NA; CDR3nt: TGTGCCATCAGATCCGGGACAGGGAACAATCAGCCCCAGCATTTT; CDR3aa: CAIRSGTGNNQPQHF
v_gene: TRBV6-6; d_gene: TRBD1; j_gene: TRBJ1-5; abundance: NA; CDR3nt: TGTGCCAGCAGTTACTCTGGGACAGAGTTTCAGCCCCAGCATTTT; CDR3aa: CASSYSGTEFQPQHF
v_gene: TRBV7-6; d_gene: NA; j_gene: TRBJ1-4; abundance: NA; CDR3nt: TGTGCCAGCAGCTTAGTAGGCAGGGGTGAAAAACTGTTTTTT; CDR3aa: CASSLVGRGEKLFF
v_gene: TRBV27; d_gene: NA; j_gene: TRBJ2-7; abundance: NA; CDR3nt: TGTGCCAGCAGTTTCAAGGCGGGGCTCTACGAGCAGTACTTC; CDR3aa: CASSFKAGLYEQYF
v_gene: TRBV7-9; d_gene: NA; j_gene: TRBJ2-1; abundance: once; CDR3nt: TGTGCCAGCAGCTGGCCGACTAGATTGGATGAGCAGTTCTTC; CDR3aa: CASSWPTRLDEQFF